A single sample gave rise to the 13 T cell receptor beta chains below, sequenced in a study of blood T cell repertoires in COVID-19 (dated by TCRdb to about 2020). Library construction relied on the immunoSEQ multiplex PCR assay. TCRdb took over this immuneACCESS table, retaining in-frame rearrangements with V and J assigned. Such tables are incomplete; in checked studies, under half of the missing clones stem from an unresolved V gene, and the remainder is unexplained. A total of 200,000 to 300,000 clones appear in this sample, about 87% of them only once. The ten largest clonotypes hold 3.5% to 4.5% of the sample. Input material: peripheral blood. The receptors here all came from a man in his sixties who had recovered from COVID-19.

J is TRBJ2-7 and V is TRBV7-2; 9 bases fit TRBD2. This CDR3 contains 14 residues. The germline V gene has CDR1 SGHTA and CDR2 FQGNSA. V trimming: 5 bases; J trimming: 5 bases; junction bases outside the gene matches: 7. The CDR3: CASSLSGGWNEQYF. CDR3 nucleotides: TGTGCCAGCAGCCTCAGCGGGGGGTGGAACGAGCAGTACTTC.

This chain links TRBV30 with TRBJ2-3; the D is unclear. Looked up from germline, CDR1 is GTSNPN and CDR2 is SVGIG (reference sequence). The germline V and J ends were trimmed by 1 base and 3 bases, with 5 bases remaining between them. This CDR3 contains 12 residues. DNA for the CDR3: TGTGCCTGGAGTGGTCGTACAGATACGCAGTATTTT. Translating it yields CAWSGRTDTQYF.

The gene calls are TRBV9 and TRBJ2-7; the match to TRBD1 covers 9 bases. Germline V CDR1 and CDR2: SGDLS, YYNGEE. The V segment lost 3 bases and the J segment 3 bases; nucleotides outside the gene matches: 7. The CDR3 consists of 15 residues. The CDR3 sequence is CASSAGTGRSYEQYF. Here the CDR3 DNA reads TGTGCCAGCAGCGCCGGGACAGGGAGGAGCTACGAGCAGTACTTC.

This clone was picked up a small number of times. The chain links TRBV14 to TRBJ2-2; D remains unclear. The V gene lost 6 bases and the J gene lost 4 bases, with 12 bases spanning the gap. The CDR3 length is 14 residues. The germline V gene has CDR1 SGHDN and CDR2 FVKESK. The CDR3 is CASRGRLPTGELFF. The CDR3 region has the DNA TGTGCCAGCAGAGGAAGACTGCCCACCGGGGAGCTGTTTTTT.

V is TRBV7-8 and J is TRBJ1-4; 7 bases line up with TRBD1. The CDR3 extends over 16 amino acids. V shed 5 bases, J shed 4 bases, and the junction held 10 bases outside the gene matches. CDR1 and CDR2 from the germline V gene are SGHVS and FQNEAQ. Here the CDR3 DNA reads TGTGCCAGCAGCCTACGGACAGGCGATTATAATGAAAAACTGTTTTTT. Translating it yields CASSLRTGDYNEKLFF.

This chain links TRBV5-1 with TRBJ2-7; TRBD2 matches at 14 bases. The CDR3 sequence is 17 residues long. The junction had 10 bases not matched to a gene; V was cut back by 4 bases and J by 4 bases. Looked up from germline, CDR1 is SGHRS and CDR2 is YFSETQ. The CDR3 bases are TGCGCCAGCAGCATGGGGACTAGCGGGGGTCAGGCGTACGAGCAGTACTTC. Amino acid sequence: CASSMGTSGGQAYEQYF.

The chain combines TRBV15 with TRBJ1-1; D gene ambiguous. Germline assignment: CDR1 LNHNV and CDR2 YYDKDF (reference sequence). The CDR3 extends over 15 amino acids. Trimming removed 2 bases at V and 5 bases at J, with 15 bases between. For the CDR3, the DNA is TGTGCCACCAGCAGATGGGGAGGGAGGCGGACTGAAGCTTTCTTT. Encoded protein: CATSRWGGRRTEAFF.

The chain joins TRBV10-3 to TRBJ1-4, with TRBD1 matching over 8 bases. The V gene's germline CDR1 is ENHRY and CDR2 SYGVKD. Losses at the gene ends were 3 bases for V and 4 bases for J; bases not matched to a gene: 1. This CDR3 contains 14 residues. CDR3 bases: TGTGCCATCAGTGATGGGACAGGTAATGAAAAACTGTTTTTT. Residues: CAISDGTGNEKLFF.

The chain links TRBV9 to TRBJ2-1, with TRBD1 matching over 9 bases. Germline CDR1 reads SGDLS; CDR2 reads YYNGEE. The CDR3 has 15 amino acids. Trimming took 0 bases from V and 8 from J; bases not matched to a gene: 6. Here the CDR3 reads CASSVGGQGTDEQFF. In DNA form, the CDR3 reads TGTGCCAGCAGCGTAGGTGGACAGGGGACCGATGAGCAGTTCTTC.

This clone was observed a single time. The CDR3 DNA sequence: TGTGCCAGCAGCAGGGGAGTCGGGCAGTTCTTC. It yields the protein CASSRGVGQFF. The chain uses TRBV6-5 and TRBJ2-1; D might be TRBD1 (6 bases). The CDR3 totals 11 residues. From germline, CDR1 is MNHEY and CDR2 SVGAGI. Trimming stripped 6 bases from V and 12 bases from J, with 12 bases between.

The J gene is TRBJ2-7, the V gene TRBV9; D is possibly TRBD2 (5 bases). Germline-derived CDR1 and CDR2 are SGDLS and YYNGEE. Trimming shortened V by 0 bases and J by 2 bases, and 12 bases separated the two germline ends. This CDR3 is built from 15 residues. CDR3 in amino acids: CASSVAGGSTYEQYF. CDR3 in DNA: TGTGCCAGCAGCGTAGCAGGCGGGTCCACCTACGAGCAGTACTTC.

The chain is built from TRBV6-1 and TRBJ1-5; a weak D match, TRBD1 (6 bases). V was clipped by 2 bases and J by 7 bases, with 15 bases between them. Per germline, CDR1 MNHNS and CDR2 SASEGT. The CDR3 is 15 residues long. CDR3 sequence: CASSESHTGRQPQHF. The CDR3 region has the DNA TGTGCCAGCAGTGAATCCCATACAGGGAGACAGCCCCAGCATTTT.

This clone came up once. The V gene is TRBV5-1, the J gene TRBJ1-1; 11 positions agree with TRBD1. Trimming took 1 base from V and 4 from J; bases not matched to a gene: 3. Germline V lookup: CDR1 SGHRS, CDR2 YFSETQ. The CDR3 is made up of 15 amino acids. CDR3 region: CASSLTDRGPTEAFF. CDR3 sequence (DNA): TGCGCCAGCAGCTTGACGGACAGGGGGCCCACTGAAGCTTTCTTT. Based on the CDR3 plus reference TRBV5-1 and TRBJ1-1, the full variable domain is KAGVTQTPRYLIKTRGQQVTLSCSPISGHRSVSWYQQTPGQGLQFLFEYFSETQRNKGNFPGRFSGRQFSNSRSEMNVSTLELGDSALYLCASSLTDRGPTEAFFGQGTRLTVV.